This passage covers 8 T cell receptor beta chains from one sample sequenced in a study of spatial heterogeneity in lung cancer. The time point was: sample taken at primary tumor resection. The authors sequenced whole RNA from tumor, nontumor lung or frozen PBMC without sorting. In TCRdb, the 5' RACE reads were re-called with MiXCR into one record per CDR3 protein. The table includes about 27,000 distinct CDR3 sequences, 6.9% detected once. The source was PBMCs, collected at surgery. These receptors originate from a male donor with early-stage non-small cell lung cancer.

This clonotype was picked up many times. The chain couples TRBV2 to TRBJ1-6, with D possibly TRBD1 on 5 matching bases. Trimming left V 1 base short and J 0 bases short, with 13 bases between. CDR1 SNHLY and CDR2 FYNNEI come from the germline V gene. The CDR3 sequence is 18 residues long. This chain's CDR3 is CASSEGPGLSSYNSPLHF. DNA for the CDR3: TGTGCCAGCAGTGAAGGACCGGGACTGAGCTCCTATAATTCACCCCTCCACTTT.

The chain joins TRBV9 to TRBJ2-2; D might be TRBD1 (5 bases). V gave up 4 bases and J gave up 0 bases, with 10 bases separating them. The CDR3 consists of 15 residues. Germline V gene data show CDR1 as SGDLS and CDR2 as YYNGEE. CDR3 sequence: CASSPREANTGELFF. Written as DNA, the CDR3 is TGTGCCAGCAGCCCCAGGGAAGCGAACACCGGGGAGCTGTTTTTT.

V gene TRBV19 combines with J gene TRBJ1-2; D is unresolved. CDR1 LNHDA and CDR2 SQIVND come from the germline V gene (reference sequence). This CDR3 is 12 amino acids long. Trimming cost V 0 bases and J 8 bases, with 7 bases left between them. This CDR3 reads CASSIDLRGYTF. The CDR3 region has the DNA TGTGCCAGTAGTATAGATCTACGGGGCTACACCTTC.

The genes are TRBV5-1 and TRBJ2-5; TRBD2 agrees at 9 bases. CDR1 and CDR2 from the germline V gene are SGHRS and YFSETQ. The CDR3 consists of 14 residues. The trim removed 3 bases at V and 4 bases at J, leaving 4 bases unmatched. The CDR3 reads CASSSGTSTETQYF. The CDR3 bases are TGCGCCAGCAGCTCCGGGACTAGCACAGAGACCCAGTACTTC.

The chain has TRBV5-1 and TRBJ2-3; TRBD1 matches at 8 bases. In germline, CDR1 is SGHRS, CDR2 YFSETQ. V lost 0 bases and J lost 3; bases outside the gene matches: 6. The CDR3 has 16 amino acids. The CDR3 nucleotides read TGCGCCAGCAGCTTGGCCTCAGGGGGCAGAACAGATACGCAGTATTTT. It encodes CASSLASGGRTDTQYF.

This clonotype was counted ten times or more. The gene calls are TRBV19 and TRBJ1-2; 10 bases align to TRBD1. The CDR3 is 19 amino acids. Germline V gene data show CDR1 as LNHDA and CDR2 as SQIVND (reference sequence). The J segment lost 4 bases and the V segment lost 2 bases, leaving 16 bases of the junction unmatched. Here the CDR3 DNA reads TGTGCCAGTAGTATACCCCAGGGGGACAGGGGCGTGCGCGGCTATGGCTACACCTTC. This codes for CASSIPQGDRGVRGYGYTF.

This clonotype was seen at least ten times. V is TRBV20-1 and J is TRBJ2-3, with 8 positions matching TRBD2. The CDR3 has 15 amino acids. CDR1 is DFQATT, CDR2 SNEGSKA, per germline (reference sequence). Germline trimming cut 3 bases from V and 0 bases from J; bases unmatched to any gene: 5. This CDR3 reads CSARRASGSTDTQYF. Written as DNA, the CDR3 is TGCAGTGCTAGGAGGGCTAGCGGGAGCACAGATACGCAGTATTTT.

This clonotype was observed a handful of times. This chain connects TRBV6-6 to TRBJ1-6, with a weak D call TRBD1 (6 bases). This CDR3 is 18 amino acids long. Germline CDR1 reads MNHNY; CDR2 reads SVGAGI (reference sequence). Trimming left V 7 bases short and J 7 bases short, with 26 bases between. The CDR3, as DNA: TGTGCCAGCATCGCAGACGGAACAGGGTTTAATCGGAATTCACCCCTCCACTTT. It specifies CASIADGTGFNRNSPLHF.